These 14 T cell receptor beta chains were sequenced from one sample in a study of blood T cell repertoires in COVID-19. The protocol was immunoSEQ multiplex PCR, while the TCRdb copy is restricted to in-frame clones and leaves out a portion. The table includes some 100,000 clones, 80% to 90% detected once. The specimen sequenced was peripheral blood. Receptor source: a woman at least 80 years old with active or convalescent COVID-19.

In this sample, this clone turned up a few times. The chain is built from TRBV6-6 and TRBJ2-3; 7 bases line up with TRBD2. The CDR3 is 16 residues long. Trimming took 7 bases from V and 1 from J; bases not matched to a gene: 11. Looked up from germline, CDR1 is MNHNY and CDR2 is SVGAGI (reference sequence). The CDR3 sequence: CASTRRGGPGTDTQYF. The CDR3 DNA reads as TGTGCCAGCACCAGGCGCGGGGGACCGGGCACAGATACGCAGTATTTT.

The chain carries TRBV28 and TRBJ1-1; the D gene is possibly TRBD1 (5 bases). The CDR3 extends over 19 amino acids. CDR1 is MDHEN and CDR2 is SYDVKM in the germline V gene. V gave up 5 bases and J gave up 0 bases, with 25 bases separating them. The CDR3 DNA follows: TGTGCCAGCAGTCCCCGTCCTGATTGGGCAGGGCACATGAACACTGAAGCTTTCTTT. Translated, it gives CASSPRPDWAGHMNTEAFF.

The V call is TRBV7-2, the J call TRBJ1-1, with TRBD1 matching 9 bases. From germline, CDR1 is SGHTA and CDR2 FQGNSA. CDR3 length equals 15 residues. The V gene end was trimmed by 6 bases and the J gene end by 4 bases; junction bases not matched to a gene: 9. The CDR3 here is CASRRQTGGGTEAFF. The CDR3 DNA follows: TGTGCCAGCAGACGTCAGACAGGGGGAGGCACTGAAGCTTTCTTT.

The V and J genes are TRBV15 and TRBJ2-4; 10 bases are shared with TRBD2. CDR1 and CDR2 (germline): LNHNV, YYDKDF (reference sequence). The CDR3 sequence is 21 residues long. J gave up 9 bases and V 4 bases, and 27 bases lay outside the gene matches. The CDR3 reads CATSKTVGLASITEVFGIQYF. CDR3 DNA: TGTGCCACCAGCAAAACCGTGGGACTAGCGTCTATTACGGAGGTTTTTGGCATTCAGTACTTC.

The chain employs TRBV11-3 and TRBJ1-1, with D unclear. V was trimmed by 8 bases and J by 3 bases, leaving 10 bases between them. The CDR3 has 12 residues. CDR1 SGHNT and CDR2 YENEEA come from the germline V gene. As DNA, the CDR3 is TGTGCCAGCTCTTTGAGGGACACTGAAGCTTTCTTT. Protein sequence: CASSLRDTEAFF.

The chain joins TRBV5-1 to TRBJ1-1; D gene ambiguous. The CDR3 runs to 14 residues. Per germline, CDR1 SGHRS and CDR2 YFSETQ. Trimming pared 3 bases from V and 1 base from J, leaving 10 bases between. CDR3 nucleotides: TGCGCCAGCAGCTACGCTGAGGGGAACACTGAAGCTTTCTTT. Its translation: CASSYAEGNTEAFF.

This clone was counted a single time. The chain employs TRBV28 and TRBJ2-7; D call uncertain. The CDR3 has 10 residues. V lost 3 bases and J 5 bases, leaving 2 bases between the germline ends. The germline V gene has CDR1 MDHEN and CDR2 SYDVKM. The CDR3 loop is CASSFNEQYF. The CDR3 DNA reads TGTGCCAGCAGTTTTAACGAGCAGTACTTC.

This clone has more than one count but fewer than ten. The chain combines TRBV7-2 with TRBJ2-7; 14 bases line up with TRBD2. Germline V gene sequence: CDR1 SGHTA, CDR2 FQGNSA. The CDR3 contains 15 residues. V shed 5 bases, J shed 7 bases, and the junction held 7 bases outside the gene matches. CDR3 protein: CASSPGTSGRGEQYF. Written as DNA, the CDR3 is TGTGCCAGCAGCCCCGGGACTAGCGGGAGAGGTGAGCAGTACTTC.

This clone showed up just once. The rearrangement links TRBV19 to TRBJ1-3; D remains unclear. V was shortened by 3 bases and J by 0 bases, with 6 bases between the two germline ends. The germline CDR1 and CDR2 sequences are LNHDA and SQIVND (reference sequence). The CDR3 runs to 14 residues. The CDR3 nucleotides read TGTGCCAGTAGTATTCAAGCCTCTGGAAACACCATATATTTT. Its translation is CASSIQASGNTIYF. Filled out from reference TRBV19 and TRBJ1-3, the complete variable domain reads DGGITQSPKYLFRKEGQNVTLSCEQNLNHDAMYWYRQDPGQGLRLIYYSQIVNDFQKGDIAEGYSVSREKKESFPLTVTSAQKNPTAFYLCASSIQASGNTIYFGEGSWLTVV.

The rearrangement links TRBV5-1 to TRBJ2-2; D may be TRBD1 (5 bases). Trimming shortened V by 5 bases and J by 6 bases, and 14 bases separated the two germline ends. CDR1 and CDR2 (germline): SGHRS, YFSETQ. The CDR3 runs 14 residues. DNA for the CDR3: TGCGCCAGCAGATCGGCCACAGGTCCCGGGGAGCTGTTTTTT. Amino acids: CASRSATGPGELFF.

A few counts support this clone. J is TRBJ2-2 and V is TRBV19; a possible D gene is TRBD1 (6 bases). This CDR3 spans 17 amino acids. Trimming shortened V by 7 bases and J by 6 bases, and 24 bases separated the two germline ends. Germline CDR1 LNHDA, CDR2 SQIVND (reference sequence). DNA of the CDR3: TGTGCCAGTACCCGCAGGGGAATGGCCCTTGGGGCCGGGGAGCTGTTTTTT. This encodes CASTRRGMALGAGELFF.

The V call is TRBV27, the J call TRBJ2-7; D is perhaps TRBD2 (5 bases). Trimming removed 6 bases from V and 2 bases from J, with 17 bases in between. This CDR3 has 15 residues. CDR1 MNHEY and CDR2 SMNVEV come from the germline V gene (reference sequence). CDR3 bases: TGTGCCAGCAGGCCAAACCCCCGGGGTACCTACGAGCAGTACTTC. This sequence encodes CASRPNPRGTYEQYF.

V gene TRBV7-6 combines with J gene TRBJ1-4; a weak D match, TRBD1 (6 bases). Trimming removed 1 base from V and 7 bases from J, with 10 bases in between. This CDR3 has 14 residues. In germline, CDR1 is SGHVS, CDR2 FNYEAQ. The CDR3 loop is CASSLGGTREKLFF. The DNA of the CDR3 is TGTGCCAGCAGCTTAGGTGGGACACGTGAAAAACTGTTTTTT.

The rearrangement links TRBV24-1 to TRBJ1-1; D remains unclear. Trimming took off 3 bases at V and 5 bases at J, with 9 bases between the two ends. Germline V CDR1 and CDR2: KGHDR, SFDVKD. The CDR3 is 13 amino acids. The CDR3 sequence is CATSDRRGTEAFF. CDR3 sequence (DNA): TGTGCCACCAGTGATCGGCGAGGGACTGAAGCTTTCTTT.